The entry that follows covers one TCR beta chain sequence. As yet, its antigen is unknown. It was healthy bone marrow donors who served as donors. The PCR contained 60 Vbeta and 13 Jbeta primers. Sequenced by immunoSEQ multiplex PCR; TCRdb stores in-frame clones only, minus some. The sample has 130,000 or so clones, around 77% seen once. J gave up 6 bases and V 5 bases, and 6 bases lay outside the gene matches. Per the germline V gene, CDR1 is LNHDA and CDR2 is SQIVND (reference sequence). The CDR3 consists of 13 residues. This record belongs to a study of cytomegalovirus exposure and HLA in healthy donors. Notes on the study in general: TCR beta V segments were, for the most part, productive about 87% or about 30% of the time in an earlier analysis. Later, an analysis showed that TCR beta chains associated with HLA were more clonally expanded than others that were equally common. The authors enumerated some 160 TCR beta chains as linked to cytomegalovirus.

The receptor's source is a man aged 25 to 40 in good health and CMV-seronegative. This rearrangement joins TRBV19 to TRBJ2-7; TRBD2 matches at 8 bases. The specimen sequenced was PBMCs. The CDR3 DNA sequence: TGTGCCAGTAGTCACAGCGGGGGCTCCGAGCAGTACTTC. Its translation: CASSHSGGSEQYF.